These 20 T cell receptor beta chains were all obtained from the same sample, sequenced in a study of cytomegalovirus exposure and HLA in healthy donors (dated 2017 in TCRdb). Library preparation employed the immunoSEQ multiplex PCR assay. TCRdb provides this immuneACCESS table in a form limited to in-frame rearrangements. Some clones are lacking; in checked studies, under half of them reflect an unresolved V gene, and why the rest are absent is not known. Here the sample has a few hundred thousand clones; 85% to 90% occur a single time. About 2.7% of the sample belongs to the ten largest clones. The sequenced material came from PBMCs. The source of these receptors is a young woman in good health and CMV-seronegative.

The J gene is TRBJ2-1, the V gene TRBV27, with D unclear. Between the trimmed V and J ends, which lost 5 bases and 7 bases, there was a span of 9 bases. The CDR3 sequence is 12 residues long. Germline V gene data show CDR1 as MNHEY and CDR2 as SMNVEV (reference sequence). CDR3 amino acids: CASSHLQNEQFF. CDR3 DNA sequence: TGTGCCAGCAGTCACCTGCAGAATGAGCAGTTCTTC.

This clone has just a few counts. CDR3 protein: CATRYSYEQYF. CDR3 coding DNA: TGTGCCACCCGGTACTCCTACGAGCAGTACTTC. V usage is TRBV27 and J usage is TRBJ2-7, with D unclear. Germline-derived CDR1 and CDR2 are MNHEY and SMNVEV (reference sequence). V was shortened by 10 bases and J by 0 bases, with 7 bases between the two germline ends. This CDR3 spans 11 amino acids.

This clone was seen more than once but under ten times. The chain has TRBV13 and TRBJ2-7; TRBD2 agrees at 8 bases. CDR1 is PRHDT and CDR2 is FYEKMQ in the germline V gene (reference sequence). V was pared by 5 bases and J by 3 bases, with 6 bases of the junction left unmatched. The CDR3 consists of 14 residues. The CDR3 nucleotides are TGTGCCAGCAGCAACGTAGCGGGACACTACGAGCAGTACTTC. It codes for CASSNVAGHYEQYF.

V and J are TRBV28 and TRBJ1-1; D not certain. Trimming cost V 2 bases and J 11 bases, with 18 bases left between them. CDR3 length: 14 amino acids. CDR1 MDHEN and CDR2 SYDVKM come from the germline V gene. The CDR3, as DNA: TGTGCCAGCAGTTTAAGCGGGGATAGGGTGTGGGCTTTCTTT. Residues: CASSLSGDRVWAFF.

This rearrangement joins TRBV19 to TRBJ2-7; tentative D call: TRBD1 (6 bases). Germline lookup yields CDR1 LNHDA and CDR2 SQIVND (reference sequence). The CDR3 loop spans 16 amino acids. Trimming removed 4 bases from V and 5 bases from J, with 21 bases in between. The DNA for the CDR3 is TGTGCCAGTAGTAGGGGGATCCGCAGGGGACGGAACGAGCAGTACTTC. It encodes CASSRGIRRGRNEQYF.

This chain joins TRBV11-1 and TRBJ2-1, with 10 bases aligning to TRBD2. Germline V CDR1 and CDR2: SGHAT, FQDESV (reference sequence). V shed 5 bases and J 5 bases; nucleotides not matched to a gene: 9. CDR3 length equals 16 residues. CDR3 region: CASSPGLAEYNNEQFF. The DNA for the CDR3 is TGTGCCAGCAGCCCCGGACTAGCGGAATATAACAATGAGCAGTTCTTC.

A few counts support this clone. The chain joins TRBV5-1 to TRBJ2-7; D perhaps matches TRBD2 (5 bases). V was trimmed by 4 bases and J by 2 bases, leaving 13 bases between them. The germline CDR1 and CDR2 sequences are SGHRS and YFSETQ. CDR3 length: 14 amino acids. CDR3 sequence (DNA): TGCGCCAGCAGCGTGGGAAGCGGTACCTACGAGCAGTACTTC. Translation gives CASSVGSGTYEQYF.

The V gene is TRBV5-4, the J gene TRBJ2-5, with TRBD2 matching 15 bases. There are 17 residues in the CDR3. Germline lookup yields CDR1 SGHNT and CDR2 YYREEE (reference sequence). With 4 bases clipped from V and 2 bases from J, the junction kept 6 bases outside the gene matches. CDR3 sequence (DNA): TGTGCCAGCAGCCTGGGACTAGCGGGAGGACATCAAGAGACCCAGTACTTC. Amino acid sequence: CASSLGLAGGHQETQYF.

The chain recombines TRBV28 with TRBJ2-3, with a possible D match to TRBD2 (6 bases). In germline, CDR1 is MDHEN, CDR2 SYDVKM. The V gene lost 2 bases and the J gene lost 0 bases, with 9 bases spanning the gap. This CDR3 is 15 amino acids long. The CDR3 loop is CASSLPGDSTDTQYF. CDR3 DNA sequence: TGTGCCAGCAGTTTACCGGGAGATAGCACAGATACGCAGTATTTT.

This clone was seen only once. J is TRBJ2-2 and V is TRBV11-3; the D gene is possibly TRBD2 (5 bases). The germline V gene has CDR1 SGHNT and CDR2 YENEEA. The CDR3 covers 14 residues. V gave up 1 base and J gave up 5 bases, with 8 bases separating them. As DNA, the CDR3 is TGTGCCAGCAGCTTAGTTTCGGGGACCGGGGAGCTGTTTTTT. Protein product: CASSLVSGTGELFF.

The chain links TRBV6-1 to TRBJ2-2; TRBD1 agrees at 8 bases. CDR3 length: 15 amino acids. Trimming took 6 bases from V and 7 from J; bases not matched to a gene: 10. Germline assignment: CDR1 MNHNS and CDR2 SASEGT. The CDR3 DNA is TGTGCCAGCAGGGCTAGGACAGGGCCGGGCGGGGAGCTGTTTTTT. The encoded protein is CASRARTGPGGELFF.

V is TRBV4-1 and J is TRBJ1-1; unclear D gene. The CDR3 has 16 residues. The germline V gene has CDR1 MGHRA and CDR2 YSYEKL. The germline V and J ends were trimmed by 0 bases and 1 base, with 12 bases remaining between them. The CDR3 sequence: CASSQDLRKRNTEAFF. In DNA form, the CDR3 reads TGCGCCAGCAGCCAAGATTTGAGGAAACGGAACACTGAAGCTTTCTTT.

The genes are TRBV6-1 and TRBJ2-7; D is perhaps TRBD2 (6 bases). The CDR3 has 15 amino acids. Germline V gives CDR1 MNHNS, CDR2 SASEGT. Trimming removed 2 bases from V and 0 bases from J, with 11 bases in between. In DNA, the CDR3 is TGTGCCAGCAGTGAATCCTCCGGGGGCTCCTACGAGCAGTACTTC. It is translated as CASSESSGGSYEQYF.

This chain joins TRBV28 and TRBJ1-1; 10 bases line up with TRBD1. Trimming cost V 2 bases and J 0 bases; bases outside gene matches: 9. The germline gives CDR1 MDHEN, CDR2 SYDVKM. CDR3 length equals 18 residues. In DNA, the CDR3 is TGTGCCAGCAGTTTAGGCGGGGGACAGGGGATATTGAACACTGAAGCTTTCTTT. Translating it yields CASSLGGGQGILNTEAFF.

The gene calls are TRBV5-1 and TRBJ2-5, with D possibly being TRBD2 (5 bases). The CDR3 sequence is 14 residues long. Trimming shortened V by 4 bases and J by 1 base, and 11 bases separated the two germline ends. From germline, CDR1 is SGHRS and CDR2 YFSETQ. CDR3: CASSLLRGQETQYF. CDR3 bases: TGCGCCAGCAGCCTTTTACGGGGCCAAGAGACCCAGTACTTC.

CDR3 nucleotide sequence: TGTGCCAGCAGCTTAGATACAGAGTATGGCTACACCTTC. This codes for CASSLDTEYGYTF. The chain couples TRBV5-6 to TRBJ1-2; D is ambiguous. Germline values: CDR1 SGHDT, CDR2 YYEEEE. V lost 2 bases and J lost 5, with 10 bases in between. The CDR3 length is 13 residues.

The V call is TRBV11-3, the J call TRBJ1-2; 8 bases are shared with TRBD1. From germline, CDR1 is SGHNT and CDR2 YENEEA. V lost 3 bases and J lost 8; bases outside the gene matches: 11. This CDR3 region has 15 residues. The CDR3: CASSLRQGARRGYTF. The CDR3 region has the DNA TGTGCCAGCAGCTTGAGGCAGGGGGCGCGTCGAGGCTACACCTTC.

This rearrangement joins TRBV5-1 to TRBJ2-1; TRBD2 agrees at 7 bases. With V trimmed by 2 bases and J by 8 bases, 7 bases remained unmatched. The length of the CDR3 is 14 residues. Germline CDR1 SGHRS, CDR2 YFSETQ. Here the CDR3 reads CASSLPGLIDEQFF. CDR3 in DNA: TGCGCCAGCAGCTTACCGGGACTAATAGATGAGCAGTTCTTC.

The V and J genes are TRBV7-3 and TRBJ2-1; 13 bases are shared with TRBD2. Trimming cost V 2 bases and J 9 bases; bases outside gene matches: 4. The CDR3 consists of 15 residues. Germline V CDR1 and CDR2: SGHTA, FQGTGA. This CDR3 is CASSLGTSGTGEQFF. CDR3 DNA sequence: TGTGCCAGCAGCTTAGGGACTAGCGGGACAGGTGAGCAGTTCTTC.

The rearrangement joins TRBV18 to TRBJ2-7; a weak D match, TRBD1 (6 bases). From germline, CDR1 is KGHSH and CDR2 LQKENI. V lost 5 bases, J lost 5 bases, and 19 bases lay in between. This CDR3 is 15 amino acids long. This CDR3 is CASSNRQVGSHEQYF. The CDR3 nucleotides read TGTGCCAGCTCAAACAGACAGGTTGGGTCCCACGAGCAGTACTTC.